The clone carrying this T cell receptor (beta chain) has at least ten counts. The sample belongs to a study of quantifying T cell responses using KT2 cells. In the study overall: RNA was reverse transcribed with TCR alpha and beta constant-region primers.

A single-stranded UMI oligo with SP2 sequence was ligated to cDNA 3' ends. First-round PCR used 4 cycles and beta primers RC1.1 and RC1.2 covering TRBC1 and TRBC2. One entry per CDR3 protein, called by TCRdb with MiXCR from the UMI-ligation and nested PCR reads. Of 30,000 or so distinct CDR3 sequences in the sample, 7.3% are singletons; the top ten hold roughly 14%. The CDR3 totals 15 residues. Germline values: CDR1 DFQATT, CDR2 SNEGSKA (reference sequence). The junction had 7 bases not matched to a gene; V was cut back by 3 bases and J by 0 bases. Sequencing input: PBMCs spiked with cells of the T cell clone KT2. The V gene is TRBV20-1, the J gene TRBJ1-1, with 7 bases that match TRBD1. The clonotype comes from a human donor. The CDR3 nucleotides are TGCAGTGCTAGGCAGGGGGGAGGCATGAACACTGAAGCTTTCTTT. Its protein is CSARQGGGMNTEAFF.